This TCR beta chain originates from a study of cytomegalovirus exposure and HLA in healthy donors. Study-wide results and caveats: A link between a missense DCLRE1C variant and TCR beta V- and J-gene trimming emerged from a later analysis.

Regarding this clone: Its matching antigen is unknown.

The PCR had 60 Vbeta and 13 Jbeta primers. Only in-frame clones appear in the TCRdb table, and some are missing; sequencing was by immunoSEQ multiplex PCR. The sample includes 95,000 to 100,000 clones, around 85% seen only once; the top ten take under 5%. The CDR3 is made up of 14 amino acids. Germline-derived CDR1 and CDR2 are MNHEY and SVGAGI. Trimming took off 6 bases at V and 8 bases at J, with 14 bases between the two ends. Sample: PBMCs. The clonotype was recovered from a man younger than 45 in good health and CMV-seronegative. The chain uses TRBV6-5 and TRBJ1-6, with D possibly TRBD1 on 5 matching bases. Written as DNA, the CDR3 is TGTGCCAGCAGGGACACTGGGGTTTATTCACCCCTCCACTTT. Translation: CASRDTGVYSPLHF.